Presented here are 24 T cell receptor beta chains from one specimen sequenced in a study of T cell clonotyping in hematopoietic cell transplantation. Sequenced by immunoSEQ multiplex PCR; TCRdb stores in-frame clones only, minus some. The table has roughly 17,000 clones, 93% seen once; the top ten hold around 1.8%. Time point meaning: recipient sample about 28 days before transplant, after cytoreduction. This material consisted of peripheral blood mononuclear cells, taken before stem cell transplant. The origin of the receptors is a man aged 18 to 30 with biphenotypic leukemia. Some clones in this sample may be carry-over from other donors' samples.

V is TRBV27 and J is TRBJ2-1, with 10 bases lining up with TRBD1. The CDR3 loop spans 16 amino acids. Looked up from germline, CDR1 is MNHEY and CDR2 is SMNVEV (reference sequence). Trimming at V came to 2 bases and at J to 6 bases, leaving 7 bases not matched to a gene. CDR3: CASSLIGTGAFNEQFF. CDR3 nucleotide sequence: TGTGCCAGCAGTTTAATTGGGACAGGGGCATTCAATGAGCAGTTCTTC.

The rearrangement uses TRBV5-1 and TRBJ2-1; possible D gene TRBD1, 5 bases. In germline, CDR1 is SGHRS, CDR2 YFSETQ. This CDR3 contains 16 residues. V lost 4 bases and J 0 bases, leaving 14 bases between the germline ends. For the CDR3, the DNA is TGCGCCAGCAGCATAACAGGCGACAGCTCCTACAATGAGCAGTTCTTC. This encodes CASSITGDSSYNEQFF.

The genes are TRBV6-1 and TRBJ1-5, with a weak D call TRBD1 (6 bases). CDR1 is MNHNS and CDR2 is SASEGT in the germline V gene. Trimming removed 4 bases from V and 6 bases from J, with 13 bases in between. The CDR3 sequence is 14 residues long. The CDR3 sequence: CASSAGAGSQPQHF. In DNA form, the CDR3 reads TGTGCCAGCAGTGCAGGGGCAGGGAGTCAGCCCCAGCATTTT.

In this sample, this clone turned up once. The J gene is TRBJ2-5, the V gene TRBV7-6; D is possibly TRBD1 or TRBD2 (5 bases each). With 0 bases removed from V and 7 bases from J, the gap between germline ends came to 12 bases. The CDR3 totals 14 residues. Germline loops: CDR1 SGHVS, CDR2 FNYEAQ. CDR3 nucleotide sequence: TGTGCCAGCAGCTTAGCGCGCAGGGCGGGGACCCAGTACTTC. Protein: CASSLARRAGTQYF.

CDR3 nucleotide sequence: TGCGCCAGCAGCCAATCCCTCGTATTGAGCGGGGTGTACAATGAGCAGTTCTTC. The encoded protein is CASSQSLVLSGVYNEQFF. The V and J genes are TRBV4-3 and TRBJ2-1; 7 positions agree with TRBD2. From germline, CDR1 is LGHNA and CDR2 YSLEER. V lost 2 bases, J lost 4 bases, and 14 bases stayed unmatched. The CDR3 totals 18 residues.

The V gene is TRBV30, the J gene TRBJ2-7, with 10 bases fitting TRBD2. Germline V gene data show CDR1 as GTSNPN and CDR2 as SVGIG (reference sequence). The CDR3 consists of 12 residues. V was clipped by 8 bases and J by 4 bases; unmatched bases: 5. CDR3 in amino acids: CATEAGGYEQYF. CDR3 DNA: TGTGCCACTGAAGCGGGAGGGTACGAGCAGTACTTC. The whole variable domain, filled in from reference TRBV30 and TRBJ2-7, reads SQTIHQWPATLVQPVGSPLSLECTVEGTSNPNLYWYRQAAGRGLQLLFYSVGIGQISSEVPQNLSASRPQDRQFILSSKKLLLSDSGFYLCATEAGGYEQYFGPGTRLTVT.

The chain joins TRBV29-1 to TRBJ2-5; no clear D gene. CDR3 size: 11 residues. Germline V gene sequence: CDR1 SQVTM, CDR2 ANQGSEA. V lost 6 bases and J lost 5, with 10 bases in between. CDR3 protein: CSVEKRETQYF. The CDR3 nucleotides are TGCAGCGTAGAGAAGAGGGAGACCCAGTACTTC.

The chain recombines TRBV20-1 with TRBJ1-1, with a possible D match to TRBD1 (5 bases). The CDR3 spans 11 residues. Germline lookup yields CDR1 DFQATT and CDR2 SNEGSKA (reference sequence). The CDR3 DNA reads TGCATTATTGGGGGGAACACTGAAGCTTTCTTT. Encoded protein: CIIGGNTEAFF.

CDR3 in DNA: TGTGCCAGCAGCTTTGGCAGGGTTAATGAGCAGTTCTTC. It encodes CASSFGRVNEQFF. J is TRBJ2-1 and V is TRBV5-6; D possibly corresponds to TRBD1 (5 bases). Germline V lookup: CDR1 SGHDT, CDR2 YYEEEE. V was trimmed by 2 bases and J by 7 bases, leaving 10 bases between them. The CDR3 runs to 13 residues.

The chain joins TRBV7-9 to TRBJ1-6; 10 bases line up with TRBD1. CDR3 length: 13 amino acids. Germline V gene lookup returns CDR1 SEHNR and CDR2 FQNEAQ (reference sequence). Losses at the gene ends were 6 bases for V and 10 bases for J; bases not matched to a gene: 3. The CDR3 reads CASRTGGNSPLHF. CDR3 coding DNA: TGTGCCAGCAGGACAGGGGGCAACTCACCCCTCCACTTT.

The chain links TRBV30 to TRBJ1-2; possible D gene TRBD1, 6 bases. V lost 3 bases to trimming and J lost 8 bases, with 19 bases between them. This CDR3 spans 14 amino acids. Germline V CDR1 and CDR2: GTSNPN, SVGIG (reference sequence). DNA of the CDR3: TGTGCCTGGAGCCTCACTGGGGGCTTACGGGGCTACACCTTC. It specifies CAWSLTGGLRGYTF.

This chain joins TRBV28 and TRBJ2-5; TRBD2 matches 8 bases. CDR3 length equals 15 residues. The germline gives CDR1 MDHEN, CDR2 SYDVKM. V lost 5 bases, J lost 5 bases, and 10 bases stayed unmatched. The CDR3 region has the DNA TGTGCCAGCAGTATGACGGGGGGGAGGAGGGAGACCCAGTACTTC. Translated: CASSMTGGRRETQYF.

This rearrangement joins TRBV6-5 to TRBJ1-5; 7 bases map to TRBD1. The CDR3 spans 15 residues. Losses at the gene ends were 6 bases for V and 2 bases for J; bases not matched to a gene: 7. The germline V gene encodes CDR1 MNHEY and CDR2 SVGAGI. The CDR3 is CASRLQGTGNQPQHF. CDR3 DNA: TGTGCCAGCAGGTTACAGGGGACGGGCAATCAGCCCCAGCATTTT.

The chain carries TRBV30 and TRBJ1-4, with 9 positions matching TRBD1. Losses at the gene ends were 0 bases for V and 7 bases for J; bases not matched to a gene: 3. Germline values: CDR1 GTSNPN, CDR2 SVGIG (reference sequence). The CDR3 contains 14 residues. The chain's CDR3 is CAWSVQGAGEKLFF. DNA for the CDR3: TGTGCCTGGAGTGTACAGGGGGCGGGTGAAAAACTGTTTTTT.

This clone has just one count. The chain combines TRBV29-1 with TRBJ1-1; D is ambiguous. Trimming shortened V by 4 bases and J by 1 base, and 7 bases separated the two germline ends. Germline V gene sequence: CDR1 SQVTM, CDR2 ANQGSEA. The CDR3 loop spans 12 amino acids. The CDR3 DNA reads TGCAGCGTTGCAGCTTGGAACACTGAAGCTTTCTTT. Residues: CSVAAWNTEAFF.

The V and J genes are TRBV6-5 and TRBJ1-2; 9 positions match TRBD1. The germline CDR1 and CDR2 sequences are MNHEY and SVGAGI. This CDR3 is 16 amino acids long. V was pared by 2 bases and J by 2 bases, with 6 bases of the junction left unmatched. The CDR3 DNA is TGTGCCAGCAGTTACGTGGGACAGGGAGGGAACTATGGCTACACCTTC. This codes for CASSYVGQGGNYGYTF.

The J gene is TRBJ2-3, the V gene TRBV11-2; D gene unclear. V was shortened by 1 base and J by 6 bases, with 5 bases between the two germline ends. This CDR3 is 12 amino acids long. Germline values: CDR1 SGHAT, CDR2 FQNNGV. This chain's CDR3 is CASSLGSDTQYF. In DNA form, the CDR3 reads TGTGCCAGCAGCTTAGGGTCCGATACGCAGTATTTT.

In this sample, this clone turned up a few times. The V gene is TRBV5-1, the J gene TRBJ2-3; TRBD2 agrees at 8 bases. The V gene's germline CDR1 is SGHRS and CDR2 YFSETQ. V lost 0 bases, J lost 3 bases, and 6 bases stayed unmatched. The CDR3 runs 16 residues. The DNA for the CDR3 is TGCGCCAGCAGCTTGGTGGCCAGCGGGGGTACAGATACGCAGTATTTT. Translating gives CASSLVASGGTDTQYF.

The V call is TRBV5-1, the J call TRBJ2-7; 9 bases are shared with TRBD1. The V gene end was trimmed by 0 bases and the J gene end by 4 bases; junction bases not matched to a gene: 2. The CDR3 is 14 amino acids. CDR1 and CDR2 from the germline V gene are SGHRS and YFSETQ. The CDR3 bases are TGCGCCAGCAGCTTGGGGACAGGGGCTTACGAGCAGTACTTC. Amino acid sequence: CASSLGTGAYEQYF.

The chain employs TRBV5-1 and TRBJ1-2; 10 nucleotides agree with TRBD1. The CDR3 has 13 amino acids. The ends lost 4 bases at V and 7 bases at J; junction bases unmatched: 4. Germline CDR1 is SGHRS and CDR2 is YFSETQ. CDR3 region: CASSGQGEGGYTF. In nucleotides, the CDR3 is TGCGCCAGCAGCGGACAGGGGGAGGGTGGCTACACCTTC.

The chain employs TRBV5-1 and TRBJ2-3; D is tentatively TRBD1 or TRBD2 (6 bases each). V was trimmed by 4 bases and J by 8 bases, leaving 14 bases between them. The CDR3 length is 13 residues. Germline V gene data show CDR1 as SGHRS and CDR2 as YFSETQ. The CDR3 coding sequence is TGCGCCAGCAGCCCGGACGGAGGGGGTACGCAGTATTTT. It translates to CASSPDGGGTQYF.

The sample holds one count of this clone. The chain combines TRBV6-1 with TRBJ1-5; D perhaps matches TRBD1 (5 bases). V gave up 3 bases and J gave up 11 bases, with 14 bases separating them. Germline CDR1 reads MNHNS; CDR2 reads SASEGT. The CDR3 covers 13 residues. CDR3 residues: CASSDQPRGAQHF. For the CDR3, the DNA is TGTGCCAGCAGTGATCAGCCCCGAGGGGCCCAGCATTTT.

Only one count was recorded for this clone. The chain links TRBV6-5 to TRBJ1-1; D is perhaps TRBD1 (6 bases). This CDR3 spans 16 amino acids. With 0 bases removed from V and 1 base from J, the gap between germline ends came to 12 bases. Per germline, CDR1 MNHEY and CDR2 SVGAGI. The CDR3 DNA is TGTGCCAGCAGTTACTCGATGGGGGCGGGGAACACTGAAGCTTTCTTT. The encoded protein is CASSYSMGAGNTEAFF.

CDR3 sequence (DNA): TGCAGCGTTGAACGGATCCTGAACACTGAAGCTTTCTTT. Encoded protein: CSVERILNTEAFF. The chain recombines TRBV29-1 with TRBJ1-1; D is uncertain. The CDR3 extends over 13 amino acids. Between the trimmed V and J ends, which lost 2 bases and 0 bases, there was a span of 7 bases. Per the germline V gene, CDR1 is SQVTM and CDR2 is ANQGSEA.